These T cell receptor beta chains were read from a single sample in a study of early T cells in non-severe SARS-CoV-2 infection. Each CDR3 protein gets one entry after TCRdb re-called the 5' RACE reads with MiXCR. This sample yields some 26,000 distinct CDR3 sequences, of which roughly 5% are seen a single time; just over 6.5% belongs to the top ten. The sample taken for sequencing was whole blood. Receptors were obtained from an adult who was a healthcare worker with PCR-confirmed SARS-CoV-2 infection or an uninfected control (not recorded which). Each CDR3 is given without its conserved first and last residue. The D gene is left open where the match is weak. Some rows have no size entry. The others give once, few or many, or a class for an expanded clone.

CDR3aa: ASSSLRDPYNEQF
j_gene: TRBJ2-1
abundance: -
v_gene: TRBV6-6
d_gene: -

CDR3aa: ASSASYGGNTEAF
j_gene: TRBJ1-1
abundance: -
v_gene: TRBV9
d_gene: -

CDR3aa: SVAISGANVLT
j_gene: TRBJ2-6
abundance: many
v_gene: TRBV20-1
d_gene: -

CDR3aa: ASSSRGSDTEAF
j_gene: TRBJ1-1
abundance: many
v_gene: TRBV5-1
d_gene: -

CDR3aa: SARGDRGRENFQY
j_gene: TRBJ2-4
abundance: -
v_gene: TRBV20-1
d_gene: TRBD1

CDR3aa: ASSLGLYNEQF
j_gene: TRBJ2-1
abundance: few
v_gene: TRBV7-3
d_gene: -

CDR3aa: ASSFGGTGGGTQY
j_gene: TRBJ2-3
abundance: many
v_gene: TRBV5-1
d_gene: TRBD1

CDR3aa: ASSLQDRVHEQY
j_gene: TRBJ2-7
abundance: -
v_gene: TRBV6-5
d_gene: TRBD1

CDR3aa: ASSSDQNSYEQY
j_gene: TRBJ2-7
abundance: few
v_gene: TRBV5-4
d_gene: -

CDR3aa: ASSPQDRGNEKLF
j_gene: TRBJ1-4
abundance: -
v_gene: TRBV18
d_gene: TRBD1

CDR3aa: ASSSAPTASGNTIY
j_gene: TRBJ1-3
abundance: many
v_gene: TRBV7-9
d_gene: -

CDR3aa: ASSRQGSEAF
j_gene: TRBJ1-1
abundance: many
v_gene: TRBV6-6
d_gene: -

CDR3aa: ASSQGGTALAGGSYEQY
j_gene: TRBJ2-7
abundance: many
v_gene: TRBV4-1
d_gene: TRBD2

CDR3aa: ASSEAAGGYSYNSPLH
j_gene: TRBJ1-6
abundance: many
v_gene: TRBV6-1
d_gene: TRBD1

CDR3aa: ASRHQRGQPQH
j_gene: TRBJ1-5
abundance: many
v_gene: TRBV19
d_gene: -

CDR3aa: ASSQVPSGVSYNEQF
j_gene: TRBJ2-1
abundance: many
v_gene: TRBV14
d_gene: TRBD2

CDR3aa: ASSLFPGVDQPQH
j_gene: TRBJ1-5
abundance: -
v_gene: TRBV5-1
d_gene: -

CDR3aa: ASSPGLVKETQY
j_gene: TRBJ2-5
abundance: -
v_gene: TRBV7-9
d_gene: -

CDR3aa: ASSPGHHGNGYT
j_gene: TRBJ1-2
abundance: many
v_gene: TRBV3-1
d_gene: -

CDR3aa: ASSAGTPETQY
j_gene: TRBJ2-5
abundance: medium-sized
v_gene: TRBV28
d_gene: -

CDR3aa: ASSLNIRTNTEAF
j_gene: TRBJ1-1
abundance: many
v_gene: TRBV3-1
d_gene: -

CDR3aa: ASSSRTGKNIQY
j_gene: TRBJ2-4
abundance: many
v_gene: TRBV11-1
d_gene: TRBD1

CDR3aa: ASSLEVFTEAF
j_gene: TRBJ1-1
abundance: many
v_gene: TRBV7-6
d_gene: -

CDR3aa: STRDEEDTQY
j_gene: TRBJ2-3
abundance: -
v_gene: TRBV20-1
d_gene: -

CDR3aa: ASSPQGQGLVGELF
j_gene: TRBJ2-2
abundance: many
v_gene: TRBV5-4
d_gene: -

CDR3aa: SVGEGNQPQH
j_gene: TRBJ1-5
abundance: few
v_gene: TRBV29-1
d_gene: -

CDR3aa: ATDSAGRITDTQY
j_gene: TRBJ2-3
abundance: few
v_gene: TRBV10-3
d_gene: -

CDR3aa: ASSSGGSSYNEQF
j_gene: TRBJ2-1
abundance: many
v_gene: TRBV7-3
d_gene: TRBD2

CDR3aa: ASSPLGTSYNEQF
j_gene: TRBJ2-1
abundance: many
v_gene: TRBV2
d_gene: TRBD2